This TCR beta chain emerged from a study of shared clonotypes between healthy human individuals. Study-wide background: Samples came from two female and three male donors aged 18 to 49.

This clone was seen only once. Its specificity is not known. Negatively enriched CD4+ T cells were divided by CD45RA into naive and memory. Study-level points and caveats: Relative to clonotypes present in all four donors, those not shared had lower generation probabilities.

Profiled with immunoSEQ multiplex PCR; TCRdb holds only in-frame clones, not every one. The table records about 1.5 million clones, 95% to 99% of them present only once. Source material: naive CD4+ T cells sorted from blood. Specified subset: CD45RA+ positively selected. This receptor was taken from a man aged 30 to 45 in good health.

The CDR3 loop is CASSQGWSVTSGRLNSYEQYF. CDR3 DNA sequence: TGCGCCAGCAGCCAGGGCTGGAGCGTGACTAGCGGGAGGTTGAACTCCTACGAGCAGTACTTC. This sequence joins TRBV5-1 and TRBJ2-7, with TRBD2 identical over 13 bases. Germline CDR1 and CDR2: SGHRS and YFSETQ. This CDR3 comprises 21 residues. The trim removed 4 bases at V and 0 bases at J, leaving 19 bases unmatched.